The 17 T cell receptor beta chains below all came from one sample that was sequenced in a study of Ad26.COV2.S vaccination and SARS-CoV-2 variants. The treatment is: some 20 received Ad26.COV2.S at low or high dose, single or two shots; 5 received placebo; per-sample allocation not given. Samples analyzed were those drawn on day 63 after the first vaccine or placebo injection. Assay: immunoSEQ multiplex PCR; the TCRdb copy retains only in-frame clones and omits some. This table has just over 350,000 clones, 80% to 90% appearing once. The starting material was peripheral blood, obtained in a trial of Ad26.COV2.S vaccine versus placebo. The receptors here all came from a person aged 18-65 years who received the Ad26.COV2.S COVID-19 vaccine or a placebo.

This clone was recorded once. The chain uses TRBV5-1 and TRBJ2-5; D perhaps matches TRBD2 (7 bases). V was pared by 4 bases and J by 2 bases, with 27 bases between. In germline, CDR1 is SGHRS, CDR2 YFSETQ. The CDR3 loop spans 19 amino acids. The CDR3 spells CASSPLVGGRGGGQETQYF. The CDR3 DNA reads TGCGCCAGCAGCCCCCTCGTTGGGGGGCGCGGGGGTGGACAAGAGACCCAGTACTTC.

Notes on this clone: The junction and the germline gene differ at one end; a read error may be behind it. The rearrangement links TRBV20-1 to TRBJ2-7; the match to TRBD1 covers 8 bases. This CDR3 comprises 9 residues. CDR1 and CDR2 (germline): DFQATT, SNEGSKA (reference sequence). The CDR3 DNA follows: TGCAGTGCGCGACAGGGGTTGTCCTTC. It encodes CSARQGLSF.

V gene TRBV6-4 combines with J gene TRBJ1-2; D not certain. Germline V gene lookup returns CDR1 MRHNA and CDR2 SNTAGT. V was cut by 3 bases and J by 8 bases, with 19 bases left in between. The CDR3 covers 15 residues. The CDR3: CASSESRPISEGYTF. DNA for the CDR3: TGTGCCAGCAGTGAGTCCCGACCGATAAGTGAGGGCTACACCTTC.

This clone appeared once. This chain links TRBV9 with TRBJ1-4; D is uncertain. The CDR3 runs to 17 residues. V shed 3 bases and J shed 0 bases, with 15 bases lying between them. Germline V CDR1 and CDR2: SGDLS, YYNGEE. The CDR3 reads CASSESGITSTNEKLFF. DNA for the CDR3: TGTGCCAGCAGCGAGAGTGGGATCACCTCAACTAATGAAAAACTGTTTTTT.

V and J are TRBV7-9 and TRBJ2-7; perhaps TRBD2 as D (7 bases). Looked up from germline, CDR1 is SEHNR and CDR2 is FQNEAQ (reference sequence). The CDR3 extends over 14 amino acids. V lost 6 bases and J lost 4, with 16 bases in between. In DNA, the CDR3 is TGTGCCAGCAGTCCCCGGGGGGCCTCTTACGAGCAGTACTTC. It codes for CASSPRGASYEQYF.

This chain connects TRBV6-5 to TRBJ2-7; D uncertain. The length of the CDR3 is 12 residues. V was shortened by 7 bases and J by 7 bases, with 14 bases between the two germline ends. Germline CDR1 and CDR2: MNHEY and SVGAGI. The CDR3 reads CASTAVGTEQYF. The DNA for the CDR3 is TGTGCCAGCACCGCCGTCGGAACGGAGCAGTACTTC.

Of note for this clone: Other DNA sequences in the same sample also yield this CDR3. The V call is TRBV18, the J call TRBJ1-2; 7 bases fit TRBD1. This CDR3 contains 14 residues. V trimming: 2 bases; J trimming: 5 bases; junction bases outside the gene matches: 5. Germline V lookup: CDR1 KGHSH, CDR2 LQKENI. Here the CDR3 DNA reads TGTGCCAGCTCACCATTAGACAGGGATTATGGCTACACCTTC. This codes for CASSPLDRDYGYTF.

The J gene is TRBJ2-7, the V gene TRBV6-6; D is perhaps TRBD2 (6 bases). Per germline, CDR1 MNHNY and CDR2 SVGAGI (reference sequence). The CDR3 has 14 amino acids. The ends were cut back, 2 bases at V and 3 bases at J, with 11 bases in the middle. The chain's CDR3 is CASSYGTGLYEQYF. CDR3 bases: TGTGCCAGCAGTTACGGGACGGGACTCTACGAGCAGTACTTC.

The gene calls are TRBV11-2 and TRBJ2-7; D tentatively reads TRBD1 or TRBD2 (5 bases each). V was cut by 1 base and J by 1 base, with 11 bases left in between. The CDR3 runs to 15 residues. The germline V gene has CDR1 SGHAT and CDR2 FQNNGV. CDR3 nucleotide sequence: TGTGCCAGCAGCTTAGTTCGGGGCCTTTCCTACGAGCAGTACTTC. Its translation: CASSLVRGLSYEQYF.

V and J are TRBV28 and TRBJ2-7, with TRBD2 matching 8 bases. The CDR3 loop spans 14 amino acids. Per germline, CDR1 MDHEN and CDR2 SYDVKM. Trimming removed 3 bases from V and 4 bases from J; junction bases left unmatched: 5. The DNA for the CDR3 is TGTGCCAGCAGTTTGAGCGGGGGAAAGTACGAGCAGTACTTC. This translates into CASSLSGGKYEQYF.

The CDR3 sequence is CASSFLSGSYKETQYF. The CDR3 DNA follows: TGTGCCAGCAGCTTCCTAAGTGGGAGTTATAAAGAGACCCAGTACTTC. The chain is built from TRBV5-5 and TRBJ2-5; TRBD2 might be the D (5 bases). CDR3 length: 16 residues. Trimming pared 2 bases from V and 3 bases from J, leaving 17 bases between. Germline loops: CDR1 SGHKS, CDR2 YYEKEE (reference sequence).

The chain couples TRBV11-2 to TRBJ2-1; D is perhaps TRBD1 (6 bases). This CDR3 spans 12 amino acids. The V and J ends lost 4 bases and 8 bases respectively, with 9 bases between them. Germline CDR1 is SGHAT and CDR2 is FQNNGV. CDR3 in amino acids: CASSSQGYEQFF. The CDR3 nucleotides are TGTGCCAGCAGCTCACAGGGCTATGAGCAGTTCTTC.

V gene TRBV18 combines with J gene TRBJ2-1; possible D gene TRBD1, 5 bases. Per the germline V gene, CDR1 is KGHSH and CDR2 is LQKENI. The ends were cut back, 2 bases at V and 3 bases at J, with 8 bases in the middle. The CDR3 loop spans 14 amino acids. CDR3 coding DNA: TGTGCCAGCTCACCAGACAGTGACTACAATGAGCAGTTCTTC. Its translation: CASSPDSDYNEQFF.

The chain links TRBV29-1 to TRBJ2-7; 9 positions agree with TRBD1. The CDR3 covers 16 residues. The germline V gene encodes CDR1 SQVTM and CDR2 ANQGSEA. The J segment lost 4 bases and the V segment lost 1 base, leaving 11 bases of the junction unmatched. The CDR3 here is CSVEVPGQGPRYEQYF. DNA of the CDR3: TGCAGCGTTGAAGTCCCGGGACAGGGACCAAGATACGAGCAGTACTTC.

V and J are TRBV6-2 or TRBV6-3 and TRBJ1-6; maybe TRBD1 (6 bases). V lost 3 bases to trimming and J lost 8 bases, with 8 bases between them. Germline CDR1 reads MNHEY; CDR2 reads SVGEGT. The CDR3 extends over 13 amino acids. CDR3 amino acids: CASSYNRDSPLHF. Here the CDR3 DNA reads TGTGCCAGCAGTTATAACAGGGATTCACCCCTCCACTTT.

This sequence joins TRBV7-9 and TRBJ2-7; TRBD1 matches at 7 bases. Germline V gene sequence: CDR1 SEHNR, CDR2 FQNEAQ (reference sequence). This CDR3 is built from 18 residues. The V gene end was trimmed by 2 bases and the J gene end by 4 bases; junction bases not matched to a gene: 17. CDR3 sequence (DNA): TGTGCCAGCAGCTTACACAACAGAACTAACCGGGACAGATACGAGCAGTACTTC. As protein: CASSLHNRTNRDRYEQYF.

Here the CDR3 reads CASSLVGGSGTFGNTIYF. The CDR3 coding sequence is TGTGCCAGCAGCTTAGTCGGGGGTTCCGGGACCTTTGGAAACACCATATATTTT. The chain recombines TRBV11-2 with TRBJ1-3; possible D gene TRBD1, 5 bases. Germline CDR1 reads SGHAT; CDR2 reads FQNNGV. The V gene lost 1 base and the J gene lost 3 bases, with 19 bases spanning the gap. The CDR3 is made up of 18 amino acids.